One T cell receptor beta chain is described in this entry. Germline assignment: CDR1 MNHEY and CDR2 SVGEGT. This CDR3 has 13 amino acids. J lost 6 bases, V lost 4 bases, and 3 bases had no gene match. Sequenced by immunoSEQ multiplex PCR; TCRdb stores in-frame clones only, minus some. This table holds under 550,000 clones, roughly 89% found once. These data come from a study of blood T cell repertoires in COVID-19. Study in general: From T cells, B-cell-depleted T cells, or PBMCs came the material, which was cDNA or gDNA.

This chain uses TRBV6-2 or TRBV6-3 with TRBJ1-5; 7 bases line up with TRBD1. Specimen: peripheral blood. This clonotype was obtained from a young man with COVID-19, enrolled during active disease. CDR3 in DNA: TGTGCCAGCAGTTCAGGGGGATCTCAGCCCCAGCATTTT. The encoded protein is CASSSGGSQPQHF.